These 28 T cell receptor beta chains share one sample of origin, sequenced in a study of T-cell reconstitution after alpha-beta-depleted transplantation in children. It was with unique molecular identifiers that the TCRbeta library was prepared. TCRdb called the PCR reads again in MiXCR, with one record for every CDR3 protein. The table shows roughly 190,000 distinct CDR3 sequences, with more than 12% occurring only once. Here the sequenced sample was PBMCs from the stem cell graft donor, taken from the stem cell graft. These TCRs come from a human donor who donated a stem cell graft to a child with acute lymphoblastic leukemia.

This clonotype occurred many times. The chain combines TRBV20-1 with TRBJ1-2, with 8 nucleotides matching TRBD1. Losses at the gene ends were 3 bases for V and 8 bases for J; bases not matched to a gene: 17. Germline loops: CDR1 DFQATT, CDR2 SNEGSKA (reference sequence). The CDR3 sequence is 16 residues long. The CDR3 reads CSASSGLRQGRGGYTF. CDR3 nucleotides: TGCAGTGCTAGTTCCGGGCTCAGACAGGGGAGGGGCGGCTACACCTTC.

This clonotype showed up many times. The genes are TRBV10-2 and TRBJ1-4; 12 nucleotides align to TRBD1. V lost 6 bases, J lost 6 bases, and 2 bases stayed unmatched. The CDR3 contains 14 residues. Germline-derived CDR1 and CDR2 are WSHSY and SAAADI. CDR3 nucleotides: TGCGCCAGCAGGGGACAGGGGGCTTATGAAAAACTGTTTTTT. Encoded protein: CASRGQGAYEKLFF.

This clonotype has at least ten counts. This rearrangement joins TRBV30 to TRBJ1-6, with D unclear. Looked up from germline, CDR1 is GTSNPN and CDR2 is SVGIG (reference sequence). V was pared by 5 bases and J by 4 bases, with 9 bases between. The CDR3 contains 13 residues. The CDR3 DNA follows: TGTGCCTGGGTGGAAAAGTATAATTCACCCCTCCACTTT. Translation: CAWVEKYNSPLHF. Together with reference TRBV30 and TRBJ1-6, the CDR3 gives the full variable domain: SQTIHQWPATLVQPVGSPLSLECTVEGTSNPNLYWYRQAAGRGLQLLFYSVGIGQISSEVPQNLSASRPQDRQFILSSKKLLLSDSGFYLCAWVEKYNSPLHFGNGTRLTVT.

This clonotype has ten or more counts. V usage is TRBV12-3 or TRBV12-4 and J usage is TRBJ2-2; D gene uncertain. This CDR3 spans 14 amino acids. Trimming took 1 base from V and 8 from J, leaving 11 bases between them. The CDR3 loop reads CASSLGTPSGELFF. For the CDR3, the DNA is TGTGCCAGCAGTTTAGGAACTCCGAGTGGGGAGCTGTTTTTT.

This clonotype has a count of ten or more. The rearrangement uses TRBV5-1 and TRBJ2-7; 7 bases line up with TRBD1. The CDR3 has 15 residues. The V and J ends lost 0 bases and 0 bases, in that order; junction bases with no gene match: 3. Looked up from germline, CDR1 is SGHRS and CDR2 is YFSETQ. CDR3 coding DNA: TGCGCCAGCAGCTTGGTGGCAGGGGGCTCCTACGAGCAGTACTTC. It encodes CASSLVAGGSYEQYF.

The chain joins TRBV7-2 to TRBJ2-1; TRBD2 matches 8 bases. V shed 3 bases, J shed 7 bases, and the junction held 11 bases outside the gene matches. CDR1 and CDR2 from the germline V gene are SGHTA and FQGNSA. The CDR3 is 16 amino acids. The CDR3: CASSFTSAGGRNEQFF. CDR3 nucleotide sequence: TGTGCCAGCAGCTTCACTAGCGCGGGGGGTAGGAATGAGCAGTTCTTC.

CDR3 sequence: CASSLGFLGTPTYEQYF. DNA of the CDR3: TGCGCCAGCAGCTTGGGATTCCTAGGGACGCCTACCTACGAGCAGTACTTC. The chain is built from TRBV5-1 and TRBJ2-7, with D perhaps given as TRBD1 or TRBD2 (5 bases each). With 0 bases removed from V and 2 bases from J, the gap between germline ends came to 18 bases. This CDR3 contains 17 residues. The germline gives CDR1 SGHRS, CDR2 YFSETQ.

This clonotype was seen only a few times. V is TRBV10-3 and J is TRBJ2-4; D may match TRBD1 or TRBD2 (5 bases each). The CDR3 is 16 residues long. V was shortened by 6 bases and J by 5 bases, with 20 bases between the two germline ends. Germline values: CDR1 ENHRY, CDR2 SYGVKD. Written as DNA, the CDR3 is TGTGCCATCAGCCCCAGGCCGGGGACCCCCGAAAACATTCAGTACTTC. Encoded protein: CAISPRPGTPENIQYF.

J is TRBJ1-4 and V is TRBV2, with 8 bases that match TRBD1. V shed 5 bases, J shed 6 bases, and the junction held 5 bases outside the gene matches. The germline CDR1 and CDR2 sequences are SNHLY and FYNNEI. The CDR3 runs to 14 residues. CDR3 nucleotide sequence: TGTGCCAGCAGTCCAGACAGGGGCCATGAAAAACTGTTTTTT. Protein product: CASSPDRGHEKLFF. Full variable domain (missing parts from reference TRBV2 and TRBJ1-4): EPEVTQTPSHQVTQMGQEVILRCVPISNHLYFYWYRQILGQKVEFLVSFYNNEISEKSEIFDDQFSVERPDGSNFTLKIRSTKLEDSAMYFCASSPDRGHEKLFFGSGTQLSVL.

This clonotype was seen many times. V is TRBV7-9 and J is TRBJ2-7; tentative D call: TRBD2 (7 bases). The germline V gene encodes CDR1 SEHNR and CDR2 FQNEAQ (reference sequence). CDR3 size: 16 residues. V lost 4 bases to trimming and J lost 3 bases, with 19 bases between them. In nucleotides, the CDR3 is TGTGCCAGCAGCTCCACTAAGGGGGACTACTTCTACGAGCAGTACTTC. It codes for CASSSTKGDYFYEQYF.

The chain recombines TRBV27 with TRBJ2-7, with unresolved D. The CDR3 is 14 amino acids. With 1 base removed from V and 2 bases from J, the gap between germline ends came to 9 bases. Germline lookup yields CDR1 MNHEY and CDR2 SMNVEV (reference sequence). CDR3 coding DNA: TGTGCCAGCAGTTTATTAGACCACCCCTACGAGCAGTACTTC. Translating gives CASSLLDHPYEQYF.

This clonotype was found a few times. A read error may produce the germline difference seen at one junction end. The chain carries TRBV20-1 and TRBJ1-5; D is uncertain. Germline CDR1 reads DFQATT; CDR2 reads SNEGSKA (reference sequence). The CDR3 contains 16 residues. The CDR3 nucleotides read TGCAGTGCCAGAGCACAGAGGGAGAATAGCAATCAGCCCCAGCATTTT. This translates into CSARAQRENSNQPQHF.

This sequence joins TRBV24-1 and TRBJ2-7, with D perhaps matching TRBD1 (6 bases). In germline, CDR1 is KGHDR, CDR2 SFDVKD. Trimming removed 5 bases at V and 6 bases at J, with 31 bases between. The CDR3 has 19 residues. CDR3 DNA: TGTGCCACCAGTGTAGATGGGGGTATAAAGCGGACAGAGGTAGTCGAGCAGTACTTC. Encoded protein: CATSVDGGIKRTEVVEQYF.

A note on this clonotype: A much more abundant neighbour one base away suggests this may be a read error. The gene calls are TRBV25-1 and TRBJ2-7, with D possibly called TRBD1 or TRBD2 (5 bases each). The ends were cut back, 5 bases at V and 0 bases at J, with 11 bases in the middle. The CDR3 loop spans 14 amino acids. CDR1 MGHDK and CDR2 SYGVNS come from the germline V gene. Here the CDR3 DNA reads TGTGCCAGCAGTAGGGACGGTATCTCCTACGAGCAGTACTTC. Its protein product is CASSRDGISYEQYF.

This clonotype showed up many times. CDR3 coding DNA: TGTGCCAGCAGCTTAGTCGGGGTGCAGAATTCACCCCTCCACTTT. Encoded protein: CASSLVGVQNSPLHF. The V and J genes are TRBV7-2 and TRBJ1-6, with D unresolved. V was clipped by 1 base and J by 7 bases, with 11 bases between them. CDR1 is SGHTA, CDR2 FQGNSA, per germline. This CDR3 is 15 amino acids long.

This clonotype was counted many times. This chain joins TRBV12-3 or TRBV12-4 and TRBJ1-1; TRBD1 is a possible D gene (5 bases). There are 14 residues in the CDR3. V was clipped by 6 bases and J by 2 bases, with 13 bases between them. As DNA, the CDR3 is TGTGCCAGCAGCCGGATCAGGGACAACACTGAAGCTTTCTTT. Translating gives CASSRIRDNTEAFF.

This clonotype has just a few counts. The V call is TRBV20-1, the J call TRBJ2-3; 16 nucleotides line up with TRBD2. V lost 6 bases and J lost 4; bases outside the gene matches: 19. CDR3 length: 20 residues. The germline V gene encodes CDR1 DFQATT and CDR2 SNEGSKA (reference sequence). This CDR3 is CSAPAPPGLAGGPWADTQYF. CDR3 in DNA: TGCAGTGCACCCGCCCCCCCGGGACTAGCGGGAGGGCCCTGGGCAGATACGCAGTATTTT.

This chain connects TRBV2 to TRBJ1-2; TRBD1 aligns across 7 bases. Germline assignment: CDR1 SNHLY and CDR2 FYNNEI. V shed 6 bases, J shed 6 bases, and the junction held 13 bases outside the gene matches. This CDR3 has 15 amino acids. The DNA for the CDR3 is TGTGCCAGCAGAAAAGCTACAGGGGAATCGGATGGCTACACCTTC. It encodes CASRKATGESDGYTF.

The table lists this clonotype with many counts. The rearrangement links TRBV5-1 to TRBJ2-7, with TRBD2 identical over 7 bases. Looked up from germline, CDR1 is SGHRS and CDR2 is YFSETQ. This CDR3 has 15 amino acids. Trimming took 3 bases from V and 0 from J; bases not matched to a gene: 6. DNA of the CDR3: TGCGCCAGCAGCTCGTCTAGCGGCAGCTCCTACGAGCAGTACTTC. Residues: CASSSSSGSSYEQYF. Looking up the rest from reference TRBV5-1 and TRBJ2-7 gives the full variable domain: KAGVTQTPRYLIKTRGQQVTLSCSPISGHRSVSWYQQTPGQGLQFLFEYFSETQRNKGNFPGRFSGRQFSNSRSEMNVSTLELGDSALYLCASSSSSGSSYEQYFGPGTRLTVT.

This clonotype came up many times. CDR3 loop: CASSPTRPTTDTQYF. CDR3 in DNA: TGTGCCAGCAGCCCGACTAGGCCAACGACAGATACGCAGTATTTT. The V gene is TRBV12-3 or TRBV12-4, the J gene TRBJ2-3, with D perhaps TRBD2 (6 bases). V dropped 6 bases and J dropped 3 bases, with 16 bases sitting between them. CDR3 length equals 15 residues.

V gene TRBV30 combines with J gene TRBJ2-1; TRBD2 might be the D (6 bases). This CDR3 comprises 14 residues. Trimming shortened V by 2 bases and J by 10 bases, and 18 bases separated the two germline ends. CDR1 and CDR2 (germline): GTSNPN, SVGIG (reference sequence). CDR3 residues: CAWSRLVGDREQFF. The CDR3 nucleotides are TGTGCCTGGAGTCGACTAGTAGGGGATAGGGAGCAGTTCTTC.

There are many counts of this clonotype. This rearrangement joins TRBV12-3 or TRBV12-4 to TRBJ2-7, with TRBD2 matching 7 bases. Unmatched junction bases numbered 10, after V lost 7 bases and J lost 1 base. The CDR3 consists of 15 residues. For the CDR3, the DNA is TGTGCCAGCACCCCCGGCGGGAGCCTATCCTACGAGCAGTACTTC. Its protein is CASTPGGSLSYEQYF.

At least ten counts were recorded for this clonotype. The chain employs TRBV20-1 and TRBJ2-7, with D perhaps TRBD1 (6 bases). CDR3 length equals 15 residues. CDR1 and CDR2 (germline): DFQATT, SNEGSKA (reference sequence). Trimming removed 2 bases at V and 3 bases at J, with 17 bases between. CDR3 sequence: CSARLPAGVSYEQYF. In DNA form, the CDR3 reads TGCAGTGCTAGACTCCCAGCAGGGGTCAGCTACGAGCAGTACTTC.

This clonotype was seen repeatedly, ten times or more. The chain joins TRBV5-5 to TRBJ2-3; no reliable D call. Germline V gene sequence: CDR1 SGHKS, CDR2 YYEKEE (reference sequence). The CDR3 extends over 12 amino acids. V was cut by 3 bases and J by 8 bases, with 10 bases left in between. Here the CDR3 DNA reads TGTGCCAGCAGCTCTGAATACGGTACGCAGTATTTT. This codes for CASSSEYGTQYF.

At least ten counts were recorded for this clonotype. V usage is TRBV5-1 and J usage is TRBJ2-1; D not certain. V dropped 2 bases and J dropped 4 bases, with 13 bases sitting between them. Germline V gene data show CDR1 as SGHRS and CDR2 as YFSETQ. The CDR3 consists of 15 residues. For the CDR3, the DNA is TGCGCCAGCAGCTTAGGTCCCGACACATACAATGAGCAGTTCTTC. Its protein product is CASSLGPDTYNEQFF.

The V and J genes are TRBV20-1 and TRBJ1-2; D gene uncertain. Trimming took off 0 bases at V and 4 bases at J, with 6 bases between the two ends. CDR1 and CDR2 (germline): DFQATT, SNEGSKA (reference sequence). The CDR3 is 12 amino acids. CDR3 residues: CSARDLVYGYTF. The CDR3 coding sequence is TGCAGTGCTAGAGATCTGGTCTATGGCTACACCTTC.

This clonotype has at least ten counts. V and J are TRBV12-3 or TRBV12-4 and TRBJ2-1, with a tentative D call TRBD2 (5 bases). Trimming stripped 7 bases from V and 2 bases from J, with 15 bases between. This CDR3 region has 15 residues. The CDR3 here is CASTPHSGPYNEQFF. The CDR3, as DNA: TGTGCCAGCACCCCCCACAGCGGCCCCTACAATGAGCAGTTCTTC.

This clonotype was observed many times. The chain employs TRBV5-1 and TRBJ1-6; 9 bases agree with TRBD1. Germline V gene sequence: CDR1 SGHRS, CDR2 YFSETQ. The J segment lost 7 bases and the V segment lost 4 bases, leaving 9 bases of the junction unmatched. The CDR3 runs 16 residues. CDR3: CASSLTYGTGNSPLHF. CDR3 DNA: TGCGCCAGCAGCCTTACCTACGGGACAGGGAATTCACCCCTCCACTTT.